This T cell receptor beta chain was identified during a study of PD-L1 blockade in urothelial cancer. Clones were sequenced by immunoSEQ multiplex PCR, and TCRdb holds only the in-frame ones, with some missing. The table lists around 69,000 clones, under 95% of them singletons, with about 0.94% in the top ten. Time point here: peripheral blood 6 weeks after treatment start. The sequenced sample was PBMCs, obtained around atezolizumab (anti-PD-L1) treatment. This sequence was found in an elderly woman with urothelial cancer.

The CDR3 is CSVEVGDANTGELFF. The DNA for the CDR3 is TGCAGCGTTGAAGTGGGCGACGCGAACACCGGGGAGCTGTTTTTT. The chain recombines TRBV29-1 with TRBJ2-2; D unclear. The CDR3 spans 15 residues. CDR1 is SQVTM, CDR2 ANQGSEA, per germline. Trimming left V 1 base short and J 0 bases short, with 9 bases between.